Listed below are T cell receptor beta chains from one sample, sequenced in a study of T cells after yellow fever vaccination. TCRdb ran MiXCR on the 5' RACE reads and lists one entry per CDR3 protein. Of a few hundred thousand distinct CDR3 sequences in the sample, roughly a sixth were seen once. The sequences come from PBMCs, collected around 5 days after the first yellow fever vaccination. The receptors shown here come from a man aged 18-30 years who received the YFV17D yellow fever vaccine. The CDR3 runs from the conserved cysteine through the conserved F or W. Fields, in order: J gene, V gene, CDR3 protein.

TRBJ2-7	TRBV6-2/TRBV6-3	CASSYEGSYEQYF
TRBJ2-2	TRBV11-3	CASSLRDPNTGELFF
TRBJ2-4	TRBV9	CASSVVGGSIQYF
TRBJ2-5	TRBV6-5	CASSYGLAGGETQYF
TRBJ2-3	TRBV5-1	CASSVRRGADTDTQYF
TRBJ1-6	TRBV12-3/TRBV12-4	CASSRDRLNSPLHF
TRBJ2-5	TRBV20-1	CSASSGDQETQYF
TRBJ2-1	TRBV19	CASSRVGQNEQFF
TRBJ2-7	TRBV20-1	CSARDTSGGSYEQYF
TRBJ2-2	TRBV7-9	CASSPPRGGIRSGELFF
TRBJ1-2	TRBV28	CASSTLRNDQSWGYTF
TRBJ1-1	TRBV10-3	CATIGQNTEAFF
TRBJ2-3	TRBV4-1	CASSPPWALAGGTDTQYF
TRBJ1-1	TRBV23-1	CASSQSPTGVMDTEAFF
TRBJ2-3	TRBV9	CASSVHNTDTQYF